This is a list of T cell receptor beta chains from one sample in a study of Ad26.COV2.S vaccination and SARS-CoV-2 variants. Generated by immunoSEQ multiplex PCR, the TCRdb table keeps only in-frame clones and is missing some. The sample comprises around 86,000 clones, under 90% of which are singletons, and 16% rests with the top ten. The input for sequencing was peripheral blood, taken after recovery from COVID-19. These receptors were obtained from a human donor who had recovered from COVID-19. Each CDR3 is given with its conserved first and last residue. A D gene is named only where the DNA matches it firmly. Some rows mark clone size as missing; the rest say once, few, many or name a class of expanded clone.

d_gene,j_gene,v_gene,abundance,CDR3aa,CDR3nt
TRBD2,TRBJ2-1,TRBV10-3,few,CAIRKTSGSTPYNEQFF,TGTGCCATCAGGAAGACTAGCGGATCCACTCCCTACAATGAGCAGTTCTTC
-,TRBJ2-1,TRBV5-8,-,CASSLAGAVSYNEQFF,TGTGCCAGCAGCTTGGCCGGGGCGGTCTCCTACAATGAGCAGTTCTTC
TRBD1,TRBJ1-6,TRBV28,once,CASSLSWTGLGSPLHF,TGTGCCAGCAGTTTATCATGGACAGGGTTGGGTTCACCCCTCCACTTT
-,TRBJ2-7,TRBV6-5,few,CAGGAGGSYEQYF,TGTGCCGGGGGGGCAGGGGGCTCCTACGAGCAGTACTTC
-,TRBJ1-1,TRBV19,once,CASSIRVGQSGTEAFF,TGTGCCAGTAGTATAAGGGTAGGGCAGTCGGGAACTGAAGCTTTCTTT
-,TRBJ2-1,TRBV27,-,CATSRASSYNEQFF,TGTGCCACCTCGAGGGCTAGCTCCTACAATGAGCAGTTCTTC
-,TRBJ2-7,TRBV19,-,CASSILRGDEQYF,TGTGCCAGTAGTATCTTGAGGGGAGACGAGCAGTACTTC
TRBD1,TRBJ2-5,TRBV5-3,-,CARSLVCPGQVETQYF,TGTGCCAGAAGCTTGGTATGTCCCGGACAGGTTGAGACCCAGTACTTC
TRBD1,TRBJ2-7,TRBV11-3,few,CASSVRSRQGAGEQYF,TGTGCCAGCAGCGTAAGATCCCGACAGGGGGCGGGGGAGCAGTACTTC
-,TRBJ2-7,TRBV18,-,CASSPGRNGEQYF,TGTGCCAGCTCTCCGGGGCGCAACGGCGAGCAGTACTTC
TRBD2,TRBJ2-3,TRBV28,-,CASSRPGGTQYF,TGTGCCAGCAGCCGCCCGGGGGGGACGCAGTATTTT
TRBD1,TRBJ1-2,TRBV6-5,-,CASSRQFTGGIGYTF,TGTGCCAGCAGCAGACAATTTACAGGGGGCATCGGCTACACCTTC
TRBD1,TRBJ2-1,TRBV5-4,-,CASSLGPASGGFF,TGTGCCAGCAGCTTGGGCCCGGCCTCAGGGGGGTTCTTC
-,TRBJ1-1,TRBV5-1,-,CASAPAGSLNTEAFF,TGCGCCAGCGCCCCGGCAGGCAGTTTGAACACTGAAGCTTTCTTT
-,TRBJ2-7,TRBV7-9,once,CASSLAVGQGIYEQYF,TGTGCCAGCAGCTTAGCGGTCGGCCAGGGGATTTACGAGCAGTACTTC
TRBD1,TRBJ2-7,TRBV5-1,-,CASSLHNVGTGEQYF,TGCGCCAGCAGCCTACATAACGTGGGGACAGGGGAACAGTACTTC
-,TRBJ2-7,TRBV28,-,CASTQAPFYEQYF,TGTGCCAGCACGCAGGCACCGTTTTACGAGCAGTACTTC
TRBD2,TRBJ2-6,TRBV7-9,-,CASSFGTAGVPGANVLTF,TGTGCCAGCAGCTTCGGTACAGCGGGAGTCCCTGGGGCCAACGTCCTGACTTTC
-,TRBJ1-1,TRBV3-1/TRBV3-2,-,CASSQDLQYTEAFF,TGTGCCAGCAGCCAAGATCTCCAGTACACTGAAGCTTTCTTT
-,TRBJ1-4,TRBV6-1,few,CASSEIDGGGEKLFF,TGTGCCAGCAGTGAAATCGACGGGGGCGGTGAAAAACTGTTTTTT
-,TRBJ1-1,TRBV5-8,-,CASSYDRGALAFF,TGTGCCAGCAGCTATGACCGGGGAGCGCTCGCTTTCTTT
-,TRBJ2-1,TRBV27,-,CASSFFSGRNEQFF,TGTGCCAGCAGTTTCTTCTCGGGGAGGAATGAGCAGTTCTTC
TRBD2,TRBJ2-1,TRBV27,few,CASSSGLAEQFF,TGTGCCAGCAGTTCGGGACTAGCGGAGCAGTTCTTC
-,TRBJ2-1,TRBV7-9,-,CASSRPGYQGNEQFF,TGTGCCAGCAGCCGACCGGGCTACCAAGGGAATGAGCAGTTCTTC
-,TRBJ1-5,TRBV2,few,CASSHSGSRSQPQHF,TGTGCCAGCAGCCACTCAGGTTCACGGAGCCAGCCCCAGCATTTT
-,TRBJ1-1,TRBV29-1,-,CSASSQARLTEAFF,TGCAGCGCCAGCTCGCAGGCCCGTCTCACTGAAGCTTTCTTT
-,TRBJ1-1,TRBV5-5,-,CASSFHGGEAFF,TGTGCCAGCAGCTTCCATGGGGGCGAAGCTTTCTTT
-,TRBJ2-2,TRBV9,-,CASSVVPGNTGELFF,TGTGCCAGCAGCGTAGTGCCAGGGAACACCGGGGAGCTGTTTTTT
TRBD2,TRBJ2-3,TRBV5-8,few,CASSFRTSGRTDTQYF,TGTGCCAGCAGCTTCCGGACTAGCGGACGCACAGATACGCAGTATTTT
-,TRBJ1-6,TRBV2,-,CASSDDSPLHF,TGTGCCAGCAGTGACGATTCACCCCTCCACTTT
TRBD2,TRBJ2-1,TRBV7-2,once,CASSLNQREYNEQFF,TGTGCCAGCAGCTTGAACCAGCGGGAGTACAATGAGCAGTTCTTC
-,TRBJ2-1,TRBV7-3,-,CASSLRFAGSSYNEQFF,TGTGCCAGCAGCTTACGGTTCGCGGGGAGCTCCTACAATGAGCAGTTCTTC
-,TRBJ2-6,TRBV3-1/TRBV3-2,-,CATGAEGSGANVLTF,TGTGCCACCGGGGCGGAGGGCTCTGGGGCCAACGTCCTGACTTTC
TRBD2,TRBJ2-7,TRBV5-6,-,CASSLGAGPREQYF,TGTGCCAGCAGCTTGGGAGCGGGGCCTAGGGAGCAGTACTTC
-,TRBJ1-2,TRBV7-2,-,CASSLDGGQAIYGYTF,TGTGCCAGCAGCTTAGATGGGGGGCAGGCAATCTATGGCTACACCTTC
-,TRBJ1-2,TRBV10-3,-,CAISESTQTNYGYTF,TGTGCCATCAGTGAGTCGACTCAGACTAACTATGGCTACACCTTC
-,TRBJ2-6,TRBV27,-,CASSRAARSGANVLTF,TGTGCCAGCAGTCGAGCGGCGCGCTCTGGGGCCAACGTCCTGACTTTC
-,TRBJ1-2,TRBV10-2,-,CASSEFLLPDDGYTF,TGCGCCAGCAGTGAGTTTTTGCTGCCTGACGATGGCTACACCTTC
TRBD1,TRBJ1-5,TRBV19,-,CASSRGTVQVSNQPQHF,TGTGCCAGTAGTCGCGGGACAGTGCAAGTTAGCAATCAGCCCCAGCATTTT
-,TRBJ2-7,TRBV4-3,many,CASSQDRVSYEQYF,TGCGCCAGCAGCCAAGACAGGGTCTCCTACGAGCAGTACTTC
TRBD2,TRBJ2-5,TRBV5-1,few,CASSLRLAERGPETQYF,TGCGCCAGCAGCTTGAGACTAGCGGAGAGGGGGCCAGAGACCCAGTACTTC
-,TRBJ1-6,TRBV4-3,-,CASSQDIVSPLHF,TGCGCCAGCAGCCAAGATATCGTTTCACCCCTCCACTTT
-,TRBJ2-7,TRBV7-2,-,CASSSLTGSSYEQYF,TGTGCCAGCAGCTCTTTGACAGGTTCTTCCTACGAGCAGTACTTC
-,TRBJ2-2,TRBV11-2,once,CASSLSGELFF,TGTGCCAGCAGCTTGAGCGGGGAGCTGTTTTTT
-,TRBJ2-7,TRBV5-4,-,CASSLVSTSSYEQYF,TGTGCCAGCAGCTTAGTGTCGACGAGCTCCTACGAGCAGTACTTC
-,TRBJ1-5,TRBV2,few,CASSSRTAWGNQPQHF,TGTGCCAGCTCCTCGCGGACCGCCTGGGGCAATCAGCCCCAGCATTTT
TRBD1,TRBJ1-6,TRBV28,-,CASSLLGQGDSPLHF,TGTGCCAGCAGTTTACTTGGACAGGGAGATTCACCCCTCCACTTT
-,TRBJ2-1,TRBV10-2,-,CASSGGTSIEQFF,TGCGCCAGCAGTGGGGGAACAAGCATTGAGCAGTTCTTC
-,TRBJ1-1,TRBV6-5,-,CASSYRFAFGTEAFF,TGTGCCAGCAGTTACAGGTTTGCGTTCGGGACTGAAGCTTTCTTT
TRBD2,TRBJ2-1,TRBV4-3,few,CASSQVSGSWEQFF,TGCGCCAGCAGCCAAGTAAGCGGGAGCTGGGAGCAGTTCTTC
TRBD2,TRBJ2-4,TRBV5-4,-,CASSSAGTSGKVLSDF,TGTGCCAGCAGCTCCGCCGGGACTAGCGGGAAGGTGCTATCGGACTTC
-,TRBJ1-5,TRBV6-2/TRBV6-3,few,CASSYSSSNQPQHF,TGTGCCAGCAGTTATAGCAGTAGCAATCAGCCCCAGCATTTT
-,TRBJ1-2,TRBV4-3,-,CASSQARMGPWPNGYTF,TGCGCCAGCAGCCAAGCTAGAATGGGCCCCTGGCCAAATGGCTACACCTTC
TRBD1,TRBJ2-2,TRBV25-1,-,CASSPKTGWTGELFF,TGTGCCAGCAGTCCAAAGACAGGGTGGACCGGGGAGCTGTTTTTT
-,TRBJ2-1,TRBV7-9,once,CASSLGGGEQFF,TGTGCCAGCAGCTTAGGAGGCGGTGAGCAGTTCTTC
-,TRBJ1-2,TRBV4-1,-,CASSQDAGGEDYGYTF,TGCGCCAGCAGCCAAGATGCGGGGGGAGAAGACTATGGCTACACCTTC
TRBD2,TRBJ2-1,TRBV7-9,-,CASSWTSGGDNEQFF,TGTGCCAGCAGCTGGACTAGCGGGGGTGACAATGAGCAGTTCTTC
TRBD1,TRBJ2-4,TRBV29-1,-,CSVAQGVLAKNIQYF,TGCAGCGTAGCACAGGGGGTTCTAGCCAAAAACATTCAGTACTTC
-,TRBJ2-7,TRBV11-3,-,CASSVSYSYEQYF,TGTGCCAGCAGCGTGTCCTACTCCTACGAGCAGTACTTC